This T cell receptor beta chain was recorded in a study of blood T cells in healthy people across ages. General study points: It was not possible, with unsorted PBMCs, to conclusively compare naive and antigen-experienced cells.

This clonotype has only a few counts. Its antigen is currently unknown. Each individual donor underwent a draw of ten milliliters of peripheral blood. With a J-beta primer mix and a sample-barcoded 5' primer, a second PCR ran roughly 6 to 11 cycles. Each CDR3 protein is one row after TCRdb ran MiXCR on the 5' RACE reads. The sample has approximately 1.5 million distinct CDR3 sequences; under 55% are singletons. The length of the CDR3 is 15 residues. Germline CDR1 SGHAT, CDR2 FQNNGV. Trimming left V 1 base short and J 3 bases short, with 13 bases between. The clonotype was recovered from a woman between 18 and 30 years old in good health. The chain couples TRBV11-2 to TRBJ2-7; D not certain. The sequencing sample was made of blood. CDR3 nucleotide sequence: TGTGCCAGCAGCTTAGCCCGGCTTGGGTTCTACGAGCAGTACTTC. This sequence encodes CASSLARLGFYEQYF.